The rows below give T cell receptor beta chains drawn from one sample of a study of T cell responses to AZD1222 COVID-19 vaccine. The method was immunoSEQ multiplex PCR; TCRdb's version includes in-frame clones alone and lacks a portion of them. This table holds some 110,000 clones, roughly nine tenths found once. The specimen comprised peripheral blood, sampled 28 days after the second AZD1222 dose. The receptors were gathered from an adult who received the AZD1222 COVID-19 vaccine. CDR3s include the opening cysteine and the closing phenylalanine or tryptophan. The order of the fields is D gene, clone size, J gene, V gene, CDR3 DNA, CDR3 protein. The D gene is left open where the match is weak. Not every row has a clone size; where given, it reads once, few, many or a size class.

D gene: .
clone size: once
J gene: TRBJ2-1
V gene: TRBV27
CDR3 DNA: TGTGCCAGCAGTTCCGGGAGCTCCTACAATGAGCAGTTCTTC
CDR3 protein: CASSSGSSYNEQFF

D gene: .
clone size: .
J gene: TRBJ2-2
V gene: TRBV29-1
CDR3 DNA: TGCAGCGTAGCCCCCTTGTCTAGCATTAACACCGGGGAGCTGTTTTTT
CDR3 protein: CSVAPLSSINTGELFF

D gene: TRBD2
clone size: .
J gene: TRBJ2-2
V gene: TRBV19
CDR3 DNA: TGTGCCAGTAGTCTTGCGGGAGGGATCGCCGGGGAGCTGTTTTTT
CDR3 protein: CASSLAGGIAGELFF

D gene: TRBD2
clone size: .
J gene: TRBJ2-1
V gene: TRBV9
CDR3 DNA: TGTGCCAGCAGCGTAGCGGGACTAGCCTACAATGAGCAGTTCTTC
CDR3 protein: CASSVAGLAYNEQFF

D gene: TRBD2
clone size: .
J gene: TRBJ2-1
V gene: TRBV10-3
CDR3 DNA: TGTGCCATCAGACAAAGCGGGAGCGAGGTCAATGAGCAGTTCTTC
CDR3 protein: CAIRQSGSEVNEQFF

D gene: .
clone size: .
J gene: TRBJ2-7
V gene: TRBV3-1/TRBV3-2
CDR3 DNA: TGTGCCAGCAGCCAAGTTTTCAGCGGCACTTACGAGCAGTACTTC
CDR3 protein: CASSQVFSGTYEQYF

D gene: .
clone size: .
J gene: TRBJ2-3
V gene: TRBV9
CDR3 DNA: TGTGCCAGCAGCCCCCGGGGAGATACGCAGTATTTT
CDR3 protein: CASSPRGDTQYF

D gene: TRBD1
clone size: .
J gene: TRBJ1-5
V gene: TRBV6-6
CDR3 DNA: TGTGCCAGCAGCCGCGGGACAGCCAATCAGCCCCAGCATTTT
CDR3 protein: CASSRGTANQPQHF

D gene: .
clone size: .
J gene: TRBJ2-1
V gene: TRBV2
CDR3 DNA: TGTGCCAGCAGACCCGACAACAATGAGCAGTTCTTC
CDR3 protein: CASRPDNNEQFF

D gene: TRBD1
clone size: .
J gene: TRBJ1-5
V gene: TRBV28
CDR3 DNA: TGTGCCAGCAGCCTTGGGGACAGGGACAATCAGCCCCAGCATTTT
CDR3 protein: CASSLGDRDNQPQHF

D gene: .
clone size: once
J gene: TRBJ1-1
V gene: TRBV19
CDR3 DNA: TGTGCCAGTCAGACAGGAGAGAACACTGAAGCTTTCTTT
CDR3 protein: CASQTGENTEAFF

D gene: TRBD1
clone size: .
J gene: TRBJ1-3
V gene: TRBV15
CDR3 DNA: TGTGCCACCAGCAGAGACAGGGGGGGAAACACCATATATTTT
CDR3 protein: CATSRDRGGNTIYF

D gene: TRBD2
clone size: .
J gene: TRBJ2-1
V gene: TRBV28
CDR3 DNA: TGTGCCAGCAATTCCCGAGGGGAGGGCAGCTCCTACAATGAGCAGTTCTTC
CDR3 protein: CASNSRGEGSSYNEQFF

D gene: TRBD1
clone size: .
J gene: TRBJ1-4
V gene: TRBV15
CDR3 DNA: TGTGCCACCAGCAGTTGGACAGGTAGTAATGAAAAACTGTTTTTT
CDR3 protein: CATSSWTGSNEKLFF

D gene: TRBD2
clone size: once
J gene: TRBJ2-1
V gene: TRBV3-1/TRBV3-2
CDR3 DNA: TGTGCCAGCAGCCGATTGAGGGAGGGGTGGTACAATGAGCAGTTCTTC
CDR3 protein: CASSRLREGWYNEQFF

D gene: .
clone size: .
J gene: TRBJ1-2
V gene: TRBV5-8
CDR3 DNA: TGTGCCAGCAGCACGGGCCAGAACGATGGCTACACCTTC
CDR3 protein: CASSTGQNDGYTF

D gene: .
clone size: .
J gene: TRBJ2-1
V gene: TRBV14
CDR3 DNA: TGTGCCAGCAGCCGTGGTGGCGGGCGGTCCTACAATGAGCAGTTCTTC
CDR3 protein: CASSRGGGRSYNEQFF

D gene: .
clone size: .
J gene: TRBJ1-6
V gene: TRBV4-2
CDR3 DNA: TGTGCCAGCAGCCATTCTCGGGCAAATAATTCACCCCTCCACTTT
CDR3 protein: CASSHSRANNSPLHF

D gene: .
clone size: .
J gene: TRBJ1-6
V gene: TRBV28
CDR3 DNA: TGTGCCAGCAGTTTACCACTCCAACAGGGCACCCTCCACTTT
CDR3 protein: CASSLPLQQGTLHF

D gene: .
clone size: .
J gene: TRBJ1-1
V gene: TRBV7-9
CDR3 DNA: TGTGCCAGCAGTCACGGTGGGGGCAACACTGAAGCTTTCTTT
CDR3 protein: CASSHGGGNTEAFF

D gene: .
clone size: .
J gene: TRBJ2-3
V gene: TRBV27
CDR3 DNA: TGTGCCAGCAGTTCAATAGCTAGCACAGATACGCAGTATTTT
CDR3 protein: CASSSIASTDTQYF

D gene: TRBD1
clone size: .
J gene: TRBJ1-4
V gene: TRBV19
CDR3 DNA: TGTGCCAGTAGTTCAACAGGGGGTGTTGGAAAACTGTTTTTT
CDR3 protein: CASSSTGGVGKLFF

D gene: .
clone size: .
J gene: TRBJ2-7
V gene: TRBV27
CDR3 DNA: TGTGCCAGCAGCCCCCAGGGGGGGGAGCAGTACTTC
CDR3 protein: CASSPQGGEQYF

D gene: .
clone size: .
J gene: TRBJ1-4
V gene: TRBV7-9
CDR3 DNA: TGTGCCAGCAGCTCCCATACAGAACCGGAAAAACTGTTTTTT
CDR3 protein: CASSSHTEPEKLFF

D gene: TRBD2
clone size: .
J gene: TRBJ2-7
V gene: TRBV11-2
CDR3 DNA: TGTGCCAGCAGCTCCAGCGGGGGTACCTACGAGCAGTACTTC
CDR3 protein: CASSSSGGTYEQYF

D gene: .
clone size: .
J gene: TRBJ2-1
V gene: TRBV28
CDR3 DNA: TGTGCCAGCAGGCCGGCTGCGTCCTACAATGAGCAGTTCTTC
CDR3 protein: CASRPAASYNEQFF

D gene: TRBD2
clone size: .
J gene: TRBJ2-7
V gene: TRBV4-2
CDR3 DNA: TGTGCCAGCAGCCCCAGCATAGGGACTAGCGGGTACGAGCAGTACTTC
CDR3 protein: CASSPSIGTSGYEQYF

D gene: .
clone size: .
J gene: TRBJ2-1
V gene: TRBV2
CDR3 DNA: TGTGCCAGCAGTGAAGGGACACTCTTTTATGAGCAGTTCTTC
CDR3 protein: CASSEGTLFYEQFF

D gene: .
clone size: once
J gene: TRBJ2-2
V gene: TRBV6-5
CDR3 DNA: TGTGCCAGCAGTTACTCGGGGGGCGCCGGCACCGGGGAGCTGTTTTTT
CDR3 protein: CASSYSGGAGTGELFF

D gene: .
clone size: .
J gene: TRBJ2-2
V gene: TRBV7-2
CDR3 DNA: TGTGCCAGCAGCCGGGGGACAGTAAACACCGGGGAGCTGTTTTTT
CDR3 protein: CASSRGTVNTGELFF

D gene: .
clone size: .
J gene: TRBJ1-3
V gene: TRBV14
CDR3 DNA: TGTGCCAGCAGCCAAGTCCTTACAGGGTTCACTGGAAACACCATATATTTT
CDR3 protein: CASSQVLTGFTGNTIYF

D gene: TRBD2
clone size: .
J gene: TRBJ2-1
V gene: TRBV27
CDR3 DNA: TGTGCCAGCAGTTTATATCTGGCGGGAGGAAGGGATGAGCAGTTCTTC
CDR3 protein: CASSLYLAGGRDEQFF

D gene: TRBD1
clone size: .
J gene: TRBJ2-7
V gene: TRBV3-1/TRBV3-2
CDR3 DNA: TGTGCCAGCAGCCCAACAGGGGGCTTGGGGTGGGAGCAGTACTTC
CDR3 protein: CASSPTGGLGWEQYF

D gene: .
clone size: .
J gene: TRBJ1-4
V gene: TRBV5-1
CDR3 DNA: TGCGCCAGCAGCTTGCCTACTCGCGAAAAACTGTTTTTT
CDR3 protein: CASSLPTREKLFF

D gene: .
clone size: .
J gene: TRBJ1-1
V gene: TRBV19
CDR3 DNA: TGTGCCAGTAGACAGAGCGCGGGTACTGAAGCTTTCTTT
CDR3 protein: CASRQSAGTEAFF